These T cell receptor beta chains were read from a single sample in a study of control samples from healthy donors and cancer patients. Assay: immunoSEQ multiplex PCR; the TCRdb copy retains only in-frame clones and omits some. In the table there are about 150,000 clones, 93% of which are singletons. The material sequenced was blood. These TCRs come from a middle-aged man in good health. CDR3s include the opening cysteine and the closing phenylalanine or tryptophan. The D gene is left open where the match is weak. Clone size appears in some rows only: once, few, many, or a class for an expanded clone.

v_gene,j_gene,abundance,d_gene,CDR3nt,CDR3aa
TRBV2,TRBJ1-2,.,.,TGTGCCAGCAGACCGGACAGCACAAACTATGGCTACACCTTC,CASRPDSTNYGYTF
TRBV28,TRBJ2-7,.,.,TGTGCCAGCCTAACCGGGGGTAGCGAGCAGTACTTC,CASLTGGSEQYF
TRBV6-1,TRBJ2-7,.,.,TGTGCCAGCAGTGAACGGCAGGGTCCTCTCTCCTACGAGCAGTACTTC,CASSERQGPLSYEQYF
TRBV27,TRBJ2-3,.,.,TGTGCCAGCAGTTCGCGCACAGATACGCAGTATTTT,CASSSRTDTQYF
TRBV24-1,TRBJ2-7,.,.,TGTGCCACCATGGGACCGTACTCCTACGAGCAGTACTTC,CATMGPYSYEQYF
TRBV2,TRBJ1-5,.,.,TGTGCCAGCAGTGAAACATCCCTCAATCAGCCCCAGCATTTT,CASSETSLNQPQHF
TRBV6-6,TRBJ1-5,few,.,TGTGCCAGCAGTCCCCTCTTTGGGGAGGGGGGGCCTAATCAGCCCCAGCATTTT,CASSPLFGEGGPNQPQHF
TRBV3-1/TRBV3-2,TRBJ2-7,.,TRBD2,TGTGCCAGCAGCCATGGCGGGAGGGGCCTCGCTTACGAGCAGTACTTC,CASSHGGRGLAYEQYF
TRBV10-3,TRBJ2-7,.,.,TGTGCCATCAGTGAGTCCGGCGGGCATCCCTACGAGCAGTACTTC,CAISESGGHPYEQYF
TRBV7-9,TRBJ2-2,.,TRBD2,TGTGCCAGCAGCTTAGGACAGCGGGAGCTGACCGGGGAGCTGTTTTTT,CASSLGQRELTGELFF
TRBV27,TRBJ2-7,.,.,TGTGCCAGCAGTTCGGGGGCCTACGAGCAGTACTTC,CASSSGAYEQYF
TRBV11-2,TRBJ2-1,few,TRBD2,TGTGCCAGCAGAACTAGCGGTAGCTCCTACAATGAGCAGTTCTTC,CASRTSGSSYNEQFF
TRBV13,TRBJ2-5,.,.,TGTGCCAGCAGCTTCCGGACGGCCCAAGAGACCCAGTACTTC,CASSFRTAQETQYF
TRBV4-1,TRBJ1-4,.,TRBD1,TGCGCCAGCAGCCGCGGACAGGGCGTTAATGAAAAACTGTTTTTT,CASSRGQGVNEKLFF
TRBV28,TRBJ2-7,.,TRBD1,TGTGCCAGCAGCGTACAGGGGGCAAGCTCCTACGAGCAGTACTTC,CASSVQGASSYEQYF
TRBV6-5,TRBJ1-1,.,.,TGTGCCAGCAGTTCCCTAAGGACAGTGAAAACTGAAGCTTTCTTT,CASSSLRTVKTEAFF
TRBV3-1/TRBV3-2,TRBJ2-5,.,.,TGTGCCAGCAGCCAAAGTGCTTCGGGTCTACAAGAGACCCAGTACTTC,CASSQSASGLQETQYF
TRBV6-1,TRBJ2-3,once,.,TGTGCCAGCAGTGAACAGCTCGGCGGGGCAGATACGCAGTATTTT,CASSEQLGGADTQYF
TRBV5-1,TRBJ2-7,.,.,TGCGCCAGCAGCTGGATAGTAGGGGAGGAGCAGTACTTC,CASSWIVGEEQYF
TRBV9,TRBJ1-4,.,TRBD1,TGTGCCAGCAGCCCGGGACAGCCTGGGGAAAAACTGTTTTTT,CASSPGQPGEKLFF
TRBV5-5,TRBJ1-2,.,.,TGTGCCAGCAGCTTGGACAGTCTGTCTAACTATGGCTACACCTTC,CASSLDSLSNYGYTF
TRBV5-6,TRBJ1-4,.,TRBD1,TGTGCCAGCAGCTTGCGAACAGGGGGCAGAAAACTGTTTTTT,CASSLRTGGRKLFF
TRBV27,TRBJ2-3,.,.,TGTGCCAGCAGCCGACGAGGGGATACGCAGTATTTT,CASSRRGDTQYF
TRBV5-4,TRBJ2-7,.,.,TGTGCCAGCAGCTCCCCACGCGGTGAGCAGTACTTC,CASSSPRGEQYF
TRBV28,TRBJ1-4,few,.,TGTGCCAGGCCTGAGGAGGGGAAACTGTTTTTT,CARPEEGKLFF
TRBV5-1,TRBJ2-7,.,.,TGCGCCAGCAGCTTGAAATTCGGGTCCTACGAGCAGTACTTC,CASSLKFGSYEQYF
TRBV2,TRBJ1-6,once,.,TGTGCCAGTCGTCTCAGAGCCAGTAATTCACCCCTCCACTTT,CASRLRASNSPLHF
TRBV3-1/TRBV3-2,TRBJ2-5,.,.,TGTGCCAGCAGCCAAGATACCCCGGCGAAAGAGACCCAGTACTTC,CASSQDTPAKETQYF
TRBV5-1,TRBJ1-3,.,.,TGCGCCAGCAGCTTGGTTGCAGGGACGACTGGAAACACCATATATTTT,CASSLVAGTTGNTIYF
TRBV30,TRBJ2-7,.,.,TGTGCCTGGAGTGCCGATACAGGGTGGGTACCCTACGAGCAGTACTTC,CAWSADTGWVPYEQYF
TRBV18,TRBJ1-5,.,TRBD1,TGTGCCAGCTCACCACGGCAGGGGGTACAGCATTTT,CASSPRQGVQHF
TRBV28,TRBJ2-1,.,.,TGTGCCAGCAGTTTGCCAGCGGCCAATGAGCAGTTCTTC,CASSLPAANEQFF
TRBV6-4,TRBJ2-3,.,TRBD2,TGTGCCAGCAGTGAGACTAGCGGGAGGGCCGCGGATACGCAGTATTTT,CASSETSGRAADTQYF
TRBV11-2,TRBJ2-7,.,TRBD2,TGTGCCAGCAGATCTAGCGGGACCTACGAGCAGTACTTC,CASRSSGTYEQYF
TRBV20-1,TRBJ2-3,.,TRBD1,TGCAGTGCTAGTGACAGGGCGCCCACAGATACGCAGTATTTT,CSASDRAPTDTQYF
TRBV27,TRBJ1-1,once,.,TGTGCCAGCAGTTTATCCCCAGGGTTCTTAGCTTTCTTT,CASSLSPGFLAFF
TRBV5-1,TRBJ1-2,few,TRBD1,TGCGCCAGCAGCTTGGCCGGGACAGGGGCCGGCTACACCTTC,CASSLAGTGAGYTF
TRBV4-1,TRBJ2-1,.,.,TGCGCCAGCAGCCAAGATTCTGGGACTCCCCATGAGCAGTTCTTC,CASSQDSGTPHEQFF
TRBV6-5,TRBJ1-1,.,.,TGTGCCAGCAGTTCCTCTCTCCGAGGGACTTTCTTT,CASSSSLRGTFF
TRBV11-3,TRBJ2-3,.,.,TGTGCCAGCAGCTTTTCTGGGTCGGGGGCAGATACGCAGTATTTT,CASSFSGSGADTQYF
TRBV28,TRBJ2-2,.,.,TGTGCCAGCAGTACAGGGACCGGGGAGCTGTTTTTT,CASSTGTGELFF
TRBV6-5,TRBJ2-1,.,TRBD2,TGTGCCAGCGAAGAACTAGCGGGAGGGAGGAATGAGCAGTTCTTC,CASEELAGGRNEQFF
TRBV18,TRBJ2-5,.,.,TGTGCCAGCTCAGCCGACAGGCTAGAGACCCAGTACTTC,CASSADRLETQYF
TRBV28,TRBJ2-1,few,.,TGTGCCAGCAGTTTACCCGGCCAGGGGGACTATGAGCAGTTCTTC,CASSLPGQGDYEQFF
TRBV18,TRBJ2-7,.,.,TGTGCCAGCTCCATAAACAGGGCACTCTCCTACGAGCAGTACTTC,CASSINRALSYEQYF
TRBV11-1,TRBJ2-7,.,TRBD1,TGTGCCAGCAGCTTACCCCGGGACAGGGTATCCGAGCAGTACTTC,CASSLPRDRVSEQYF
TRBV15,TRBJ2-7,.,TRBD2,TGTGCCACCAGCAGGGATAGACTAGCGGGAGACACCTACGAGCAGTACTTC,CATSRDRLAGDTYEQYF
TRBV28,TRBJ1-6,once,.,TGTGCCAGCAGTCAGGCAACCAATTCACCCCTCCACTTT,CASSQATNSPLHF
TRBV19,TRBJ1-2,.,TRBD1,TGTGCCAGTAGTCCCTCTCAGGGGGCCCGAGGGAACGGCTACACCTTC,CASSPSQGARGNGYTF
TRBV7-7,TRBJ2-7,once,.,TGTGCTAGCAGCTTGGCGGACTCCTACGAGCAGTACTTC,CASSLADSYEQYF
TRBV19,TRBJ1-5,once,TRBD1,TGTGCCAGTAGTATCTCGGGACAGAGATATCAGCCCCAGCATTTT,CASSISGQRYQPQHF
TRBV6-6,TRBJ2-7,.,.,TGTGCCAGCAGTTACTACGGGACCGACGAGCAGTACTTC,CASSYYGTDEQYF
TRBV28,TRBJ2-7,.,TRBD2,TGTGCCAGCAGCCTCAATAGCGGGCCACTTTCCTACGAGCAGTACTTC,CASSLNSGPLSYEQYF
TRBV25-1,TRBJ2-5,.,TRBD2,TGTGCCAGCAGTGAAAGGCGTGGGAGGGCCTACGGAGAGACCCAGTACTTC,CASSERRGRAYGETQYF
TRBV27,TRBJ2-3,.,.,TGTGCCAGCAGTTTTCGGGGGTCAGATACGCAGTATTTT,CASSFRGSDTQYF